One and the same sample provided the 20 T cell receptor beta chains below, sequenced in a study of T cell responses to AZD1222 COVID-19 vaccine. Libraries were prepared by immunoSEQ multiplex PCR; TCRdb keeps only in-frame clonotypes and omits some of them. Of roughly 170,000 clones listed, about nine tenths are singletons. The starting material was peripheral blood, obtained on day 0 of AZD1222 vaccination. The receptors come from an adult in good health.

The genes are TRBV27 and TRBJ1-1; 7 bases line up with TRBD1. Germline CDR1 reads MNHEY; CDR2 reads SMNVEV (reference sequence). The CDR3 has 13 amino acids. The CDR3 loop reads CASRGGQTTEAFF. DNA for the CDR3: TGTGCAAGTCGAGGGGGACAGACCACTGAAGCTTTCTTT.

This chain uses TRBV18 with TRBJ2-1; D unclear. CDR3 length equals 11 residues. Germline V lookup: CDR1 KGHSH, CDR2 LQKENI. Trimming pared 6 bases from V and 6 bases from J, leaving 6 bases between. The CDR3: CASSYSNEQFF. The CDR3 bases are TGTGCCAGCTCGTACAGCAATGAGCAGTTCTTC.

The V and J genes are TRBV19 and TRBJ1-1; tentatively, D is TRBD1 (6 bases). Trimming removed 6 bases at V and 4 bases at J, with 18 bases between. The CDR3 runs to 15 residues. Looked up from germline, CDR1 is LNHDA and CDR2 is SQIVND (reference sequence). As DNA, the CDR3 is TGTGCCAGTAGATGGCAACAGGGACCGACCACTGAAGCTTTCTTT. Translation gives CASRWQQGPTTEAFF.

V usage is TRBV7-8 and J usage is TRBJ1-1, with D perhaps TRBD1 (6 bases). Germline V gene data show CDR1 as SGHVS and CDR2 as FQNEAQ. The length of the CDR3 is 17 residues. Trimming removed 0 bases at V and 6 bases at J, with 20 bases between. CDR3 sequence: CASSLAGRGHTNAEAFF. The CDR3 coding sequence is TGTGCCAGCAGCTTAGCAGGCAGGGGACATACTAACGCTGAAGCTTTCTTT. The whole variable domain, remainder taken from reference TRBV7-8 and TRBJ1-1, is GAGVSQSPRYKVAKRGQDVALRCDPISGHVSLFWYQQALGQGPEFLTYFQNEAQLDKSGLPSDRFFAERPEGSVSTLKIQRTQQEDSAVYLCASSLAGRGHTNAEAFFGQGTRLTVV.

The chain has TRBV6-5 and TRBJ1-1; D gene unclear. V was shortened by 4 bases and J by 1 base, with 7 bases between the two germline ends. The V gene's germline CDR1 is MNHEY and CDR2 SVGAGI. CDR3 length: 13 residues. CDR3 coding DNA: TGTGCCAGCAGTTTGACACCGAACACTGAAGCTTTCTTT. It specifies CASSLTPNTEAFF.

The genes are TRBV19 and TRBJ2-7; TRBD1 aligns across 10 bases. Germline assignment: CDR1 LNHDA and CDR2 SQIVND (reference sequence). V dropped 9 bases and J dropped 3; count of bases not matched to a gene: 8. The CDR3 has 14 residues. The CDR3 loop reads CASHPGTGVYEQYF. The CDR3 nucleotides are TGTGCCAGCCATCCCGGGACAGGGGTCTACGAGCAGTACTTC.

This chain links TRBV12-3 or TRBV12-4 with TRBJ1-1; no definite D call. The CDR3 is 12 residues long. V gave up 3 bases and J gave up 6 bases, with 8 bases separating them. This CDR3 is CASSLMISEAFF. The CDR3 coding sequence is TGTGCCAGCAGTTTGATGATCTCTGAAGCTTTCTTT.

The CDR3 here is CAISESAAGNQPQHF. The CDR3 DNA reads TGTGCCATCAGTGAGTCGGCGGCAGGAAATCAGCCCCAGCATTTT. The gene calls are TRBV10-3 and TRBJ1-5; D is uncertain. This CDR3 region has 15 residues. Per the germline V gene, CDR1 is ENHRY and CDR2 is SYGVKD. Trimming left V 0 bases short and J 4 bases short, with 10 bases between.

This sequence joins TRBV27 and TRBJ2-1; 7 bases line up with TRBD2. The V segment lost 6 bases and the J segment 2 bases; nucleotides outside the gene matches: 4. Looked up from germline, CDR1 is MNHEY and CDR2 is SMNVEV (reference sequence). This CDR3 spans 14 amino acids. The CDR3 sequence: CASRPSGPYNEQFF. In nucleotides, the CDR3 is TGTGCCAGCAGACCTAGCGGCCCCTACAATGAGCAGTTCTTC.

This sequence joins TRBV4-3 and TRBJ2-3; 8 bases are shared with TRBD1. This CDR3 is built from 15 residues. Germline trimming cut 4 bases from V and 5 bases from J; bases unmatched to any gene: 8. Germline lookup yields CDR1 LGHNA and CDR2 YSLEER. The CDR3 bases are TGCGCCAGCAGCCTACAGGACAGGGCTCAAGATACGCAGTATTTT. This codes for CASSLQDRAQDTQYF.

This chain connects TRBV4-3 to TRBJ1-4, with 9 bases fitting TRBD1. The CDR3 is 15 residues long. The junction had 4 bases not matched to a gene; V was cut back by 2 bases and J by 6 bases. CDR1 is LGHNA, CDR2 YSLEER, per germline. The CDR3 region is CASSQITGGDEKLFF. CDR3 bases: TGCGCCAGCAGCCAAATAACAGGGGGCGATGAAAAACTGTTTTTT.

J is TRBJ2-6 and V is TRBV5-4, with 8 bases aligning to TRBD2. Unmatched junction bases numbered 9, after V lost 6 bases and J lost 4 bases. Germline CDR1 SGHNT, CDR2 YYREEE (reference sequence). The CDR3 consists of 16 residues. CDR3 DNA sequence: TGTGCCAGCACCGAACGCGGGGGGCGCGGGGCCAACGTCCTGACTTTC. Protein product: CASTERGGRGANVLTF.

This clone was seen a few times. The chain is built from TRBV19 and TRBJ2-7; TRBD1 might be the D (5 bases). Germline values: CDR1 LNHDA, CDR2 SQIVND (reference sequence). The CDR3 is 13 amino acids. V was trimmed by 5 bases and J by 0 bases, leaving 8 bases between them. The CDR3 DNA follows: TGTGCCAGTAGTCAGGGTCCCTCCTACGAGCAGTACTTC. Protein product: CASSQGPSYEQYF.

V is TRBV5-1 and J is TRBJ2-7; D ambiguous. The CDR3 is 12 residues long. V gave up 2 bases and J gave up 2 bases, with 5 bases separating them. Germline loops: CDR1 SGHRS, CDR2 YFSETQ. The chain's CDR3 is CASSFNTYEQYF. In DNA form, the CDR3 reads TGCGCCAGCAGCTTTAATACCTACGAGCAGTACTTC.

This clone was seen a single time. V usage is TRBV6-1 and J usage is TRBJ2-7, with TRBD1 matching 9 bases. The CDR3 spans 15 residues. After removal of 2 bases from V and 4 bases from J, the junction contained 6 bases not matched to a gene. Germline CDR1 is MNHNS and CDR2 is SASEGT. Here the CDR3 DNA reads TGTGCCAGCAGTGAAAGGGACAGGGTTCTTTACGAGCAGTACTTC. The encoded protein is CASSERDRVLYEQYF.

This clone was detected only once. This chain links TRBV6-5 with TRBJ1-2, with TRBD1 matching 9 bases. Per the germline V gene, CDR1 is MNHEY and CDR2 is SVGAGI. The CDR3 sequence is 15 residues long. The ends lost 2 bases at V and 8 bases at J; junction bases unmatched: 9. As DNA, the CDR3 is TGTGCCAGCAGTTACATCCTTCGGGACAGGGAAGGCTACACCTTC. Protein: CASSYILRDREGYTF.

The rearrangement joins TRBV5-1 to TRBJ2-5, with TRBD1 matching over 8 bases. Germline V CDR1 and CDR2: SGHRS, YFSETQ. V was pared by 3 bases and J by 5 bases, with 6 bases of the junction left unmatched. The length of the CDR3 is 14 residues. DNA of the CDR3: TGCGCCAGCAGCTCCGGACAGGGTATCGAGACCCAGTACTTC. Its protein product is CASSSGQGIETQYF.

The CDR3 DNA reads TGTGCCAGCAGCGAACGGGGGGGCCCCTACAATGAGCAGTTCTTC. Protein: CASSERGGPYNEQFF. This chain links TRBV7-7 with TRBJ2-1; the match to TRBD2 covers 8 bases. With 5 bases clipped from V and 2 bases from J, the junction kept 5 bases outside the gene matches. The CDR3 is made up of 15 amino acids. Germline assignment: CDR1 SSHAT and CDR2 FNYEAQ (reference sequence).

As for this clone: Other DNA sequences in the sample encode the same CDR3. CDR3 residues: CASSPPGVPYEQYF. The CDR3 DNA is TGTGCCAGCAGCCCTCCCGGGGTACCCTACGAGCAGTACTTC. This chain uses TRBV7-9 with TRBJ2-7; possible D gene TRBD2, 5 bases. V was cut by 5 bases and J by 2 bases, with 13 bases left in between. CDR1 is SEHNR, CDR2 FQNEAQ, per germline (reference sequence). The CDR3 spans 14 residues.

The chain combines TRBV5-1 with TRBJ2-2; D not resolved. CDR3 length equals 14 residues. The germline V gene encodes CDR1 SGHRS and CDR2 YFSETQ. Trimming removed 6 bases from V and 0 bases from J, with 9 bases in between. The CDR3 reads CASTPTTNTGELFF. Here the CDR3 DNA reads TGCGCCAGCACCCCTACCACGAACACCGGGGAGCTGTTTTTT. The entire variable domain, with the rest obtained from reference TRBV5-1 and TRBJ2-2, is as follows: KAGVTQTPRYLIKTRGQQVTLSCSPISGHRSVSWYQQTPGQGLQFLFEYFSETQRNKGNFPGRFSGRQFSNSRSEMNVSTLELGDSALYLCASTPTTNTGELFFGEGSRLTVL.